This T cell receptor (beta chain) was sequenced during a study of blood T cell repertoires in COVID-19. Whole-study context: PBMCs, B-cell-depleted T cells, or T cells provided the cDNA or gDNA that made up the material.

Looked up from germline, CDR1 is KGHSH and CDR2 is LQKENI. The CDR3 has 13 amino acids. V lost 3 bases and J 4 bases, leaving 7 bases between the germline ends. This clone appeared a few times. In the original analysis: Estimates of nucleated cell counts were drawn from the amplification of reference gene primers. The data were produced by immunoSEQ multiplex PCR, yet TCRdb's version contains in-frame clones alone and is incomplete. Clone size and V and J calls were adopted from that table, with D and trimming inferred from the DNA. The sample carries around 80,000 clones, more than 70% recorded once.

This chain links TRBV18 with TRBJ1-5, with D unclear. This sequence originates from a man aged 45 to 65 with COVID-19, enrolled during active disease. The sample consisted of peripheral blood. The CDR3 reads CASSPSGNQPQHF. CDR3 sequence (DNA): TGTGCCAGCTCACCGTCCGGGAATCAGCCCCAGCATTTT.